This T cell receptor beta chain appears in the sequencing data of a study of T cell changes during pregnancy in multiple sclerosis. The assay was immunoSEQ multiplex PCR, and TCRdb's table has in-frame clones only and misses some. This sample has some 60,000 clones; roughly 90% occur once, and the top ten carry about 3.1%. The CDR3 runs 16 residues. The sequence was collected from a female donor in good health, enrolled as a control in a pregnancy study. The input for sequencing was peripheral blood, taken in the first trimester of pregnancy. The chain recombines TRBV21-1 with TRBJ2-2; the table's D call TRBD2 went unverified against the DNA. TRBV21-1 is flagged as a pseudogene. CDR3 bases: TGTGCCAGCAGCATATCCTCCGAGCCGAACACCGGGGAGCTGTTTTTT. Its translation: CASSISSEPNTGELFF.